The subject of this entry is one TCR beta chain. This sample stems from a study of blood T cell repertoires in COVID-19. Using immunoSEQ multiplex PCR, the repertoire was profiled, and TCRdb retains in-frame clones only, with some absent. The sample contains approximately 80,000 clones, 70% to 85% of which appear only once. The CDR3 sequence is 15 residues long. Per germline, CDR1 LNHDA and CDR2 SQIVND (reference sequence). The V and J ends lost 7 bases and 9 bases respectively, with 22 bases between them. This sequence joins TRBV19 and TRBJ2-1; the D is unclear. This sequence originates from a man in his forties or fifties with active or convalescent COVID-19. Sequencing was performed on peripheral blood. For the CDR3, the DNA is TGTGCCAGTAATCTGTCGGGTGGCCGAGGCAGTGAGCAGTTCTTC. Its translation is CASNLSGGRGSEQFF.